The T cell receptor (beta chain) under discussion was sequenced for a study of blood T cell repertoires in COVID-19. Study overall: Cohort 3 donors counted as recovered after two negative PCRs, clearance, or resolved symptoms. Italy, Spain and the United States were the sources of the convalescent and acute COVID-19 samples.

There are 13 residues in the CDR3. Trimming took off 0 bases at V and 7 bases at J, with 10 bases between the two ends. From germline, CDR1 is SGDLS and CDR2 YYNGEE. The age range of participants was 18 to 89 years, with residence in about two dozen US areas. Repertoires were generated with immunoSEQ multiplex PCR, while TCRdb's copy carries only in-frame clones and drops some. This sample carries 200,000 to 250,000 clones, roughly nine tenths of them seen once, and the ten largest clones take 3% to 3.5%. The sequence was collected from a woman aged 45-59 years in a cohort exposed to, infected with or recovered from COVID-19 (not recorded which). The specimen was PBMCs or T cells enriched from blood (not recorded which). The V call is TRBV9, the J call TRBJ1-2, with D perhaps matching TRBD1 (6 bases). In DNA form, the CDR3 reads TGTGCCAGCAGCGTAGCAGGGGATTCTGGCTACACCTTC. Amino acid sequence: CASSVAGDSGYTF.